The T cell receptor (beta chain) described here comes from a study of preoperative IRX-2 immunotherapy in early breast cancer. The V and J ends lost 6 bases and 2 bases respectively, with 20 bases between them. The CDR3 contains 17 residues. Looked up from germline, CDR1 is LNHDA and CDR2 is SQIVND (reference sequence). Only in-frame clones appear in the TCRdb table, and some are missing; sequencing was by immunoSEQ multiplex PCR. Among roughly 14,000 clones listed, roughly 88% were seen once. Treatment meaning: preoperative locoregional IRX-2 cytokine immunotherapy. Samples came from a phase Ib trial of preoperative locoregional IRX-2 cytokine immunotherapy.

This material was obtained from a patient treated with IRX-2 immunotherapy. The chain links TRBV19 to TRBJ2-1; D remains unclear. This clonotype was obtained from a human donor with breast cancer. CDR3 amino acids: CASSLPDDPITYNEQFF. The CDR3 DNA is TGTGCCAGTAGCTTACCTGACGACCCCATAACCTACAATGAGCAGTTCTTC.